The entry below describes one T cell receptor (beta chain). Its antigen is not yet known. No much larger clonotype is one base removed from it; base qualities were not supplied. To demonstrate the VDJtools post-analysis software, TCR beta repertoires were profiled from the peripheral blood of more than ten young patients with multiple sclerosis. Multiple sclerosis patients were children and adolescents aged about 6 to 17 years. The CDR3 numbers 19 residues from cysteine through phenylalanine. Only CDR3 DNA is held: 57 bases, read in frame from base 1. For CDR1 and CDR2, the germline V gene lists SGHRS and YFSETQ. Trimming costs V 2 bases and J 2 bases, and their ends lie 20 bases apart. These data come from a study of post-analysis software for immune sequencing data (dated by TCRdb to between 2015 and 2016). Notes on the research overall: Relapsing-remitting, secondary progressive and progressive-relapsing multiple sclerosis were recorded as disease courses, and subtype annotation was lacking for some patients. The patient repertoires were set against around eleven previously published healthy control repertoires from donors whose ages ranged from about 6 to 26 years. A subset of samples was prepared in parallel using single-end sample barcoding, then pooled and co-amplified after Illumina adapter ligation. What the research found in general, with its limitations: Compared with controls, multiple sclerosis patients had significantly lower normalized Chao1 diversity, a finding suggesting substantial peripheral T-cell clonal expansion. Several TRBV segments, including TRBV5-6, TRBV5-1 and TRBV20-1, were significantly more frequent in patients than controls. The control group was slightly older than the multiple sclerosis patient group. Direct clustering with F measure revealed strong co-clustering of samples prepared in the same batch, which led to a batch-effect correction.

Library preparation used PCR. The listed sequencing device is Illumina HiSeq 2500. Unique molecular identifiers were incorporated into TCR beta cDNA libraries to reduce PCR and sequencing biases. Per 1 to 10 million input T cells, approximately 500,000 cDNA molecules were obtained, such that each molecule approximated one T cell. The patient libraries were prepared and sequenced with the same protocol used for the earlier healthy control dataset. Samples belonging to the same batch were prepared together, multiplexed and sequenced on a shared HiSeq lane. In the original analysis: Raw barcoded reads were processed with MIGEC, and single-read molecular identifier groups were discarded before consensus assembly and CDR3 extraction. Clonotype tables were post-analysed with VDJtools, normalizing diversity by down-sampling all datasets to the smallest sample size. In repertoire overlap clustering, CDR3 amino acid sequences, but not nucleotide sequences, were matched to correct batch-related cross-sample contamination. TCRdb reworked the public reads: Q25 trimming with fastp, MiXCR clone assembly, productive beta chains retained. Rows merge per CDR3 protein into single entries with the most common DNA and genes. The V and J calls come from TCRdb's annotation, not from the publication. The sample contains about 820,000 distinct CDR3 sequences, under 70% of them found a single time. The ten most abundant clones make up over 4% of the sample.

The receptor comes from a girl aged 10 to 17 with multiple sclerosis. The sequenced material came from blood. Rearrangement joined TRBV5-1 to TRBJ2-6; the D gene may be TRBD1 or TRBD2, since each aligns over 5 bases. The CDR3 sequence is CASSLQYPALGAGANVLTF. At the DNA level, the sequence is TGCGCCAGCAGCTTACAATACCCTGCCCTGGGGGCTGGGGCCAACGTCCTGACTTTC. The entire variable domain, with the stretches around the CDR3 drawn from the reference TRBV5-1 and TRBJ2-6 proteins, is KAGVTQTPRYLIKTRGQQVTLSCSPISGHRSVSWYQQTPGQGLQFLFEYFSETQRNKGNFPGRFSGRQFSNSRSEMNVSTLELGDSALYLCASSLQYPALGAGANVLTFGAGSRLTVL.